This T cell receptor (beta chain) was profiled in a study of siplizumab effects on memory and regulatory T cells. Findings and limits, study-wide: It was never confirmed that proliferating Tregs from siplizumab cultures were suppressive. Naive T cells seemed more diverse than memory cells and seemed major alloresponse contributors. Naive-or-memory phenotypes were unassignable for roughly 75-96% of proliferating CD4+ or CD8+ clones. Treg-derived clones made up an average of about 64% of mappable alloreactive CD4+ clones with siplizumab and under 35% in controls.

Clones were sequenced by immunoSEQ multiplex PCR, and TCRdb holds only the in-frame ones, with some missing. The sample lists about 97,000 clones, 85% to 95% occurring once. V shed 6 bases and J 0 bases; nucleotides not matched to a gene: 4. This CDR3 spans 14 amino acids. Germline V gene sequence: CDR1 SNHLY, CDR2 FYNNEI. Concerning this clone itself: Antigen unknown.

The rearrangement uses TRBV2 and TRBJ2-7, with TRBD1 identical over 8 bases. The specimen was non-Treg CD4+ T cells sorted from blood. The clonotype comes from a human donor in good health. The CDR3 region has the DNA TGTGCCAGCAGACGGACAGGGATCTCCTACGAGCAGTACTTC. It specifies CASRRTGISYEQYF.